These 4 T cell receptor beta chains originate from one sample sequenced in a study of control samples from healthy donors and cancer patients. Libraries were prepared by immunoSEQ multiplex PCR; TCRdb keeps only in-frame clonotypes and omits some of them. The sample shows around 150,000 clones, about 89% of them seen only once. Material: blood. These receptors were obtained from a man younger than 45 in good health.

This clone appeared a few times. The chain is built from TRBV11-2 and TRBJ2-3; D might be TRBD1 (5 bases). The germline gives CDR1 SGHAT, CDR2 FQNNGV. V was shortened by 5 bases and J by 0 bases, with 15 bases between the two germline ends. The CDR3 totals 16 residues. The CDR3 protein is CASSQVQGSSTDTQYF. The CDR3 region has the DNA TGTGCCAGCAGCCAGGTCCAGGGTTCCAGCACAGATACGCAGTATTTT.

This sequence joins TRBV9 and TRBJ2-2, with D unclear. The CDR3 runs 12 residues. Germline loops: CDR1 SGDLS, CDR2 YYNGEE. With 1 base removed from V and 6 bases from J, the gap between germline ends came to 4 bases. For the CDR3, the DNA is TGTGCCAGCAGCGTACTTGCCGGGGAGCTGTTTTTT. Translated, it gives CASSVLAGELFF.

The V call is TRBV5-1, the J call TRBJ2-7; D is perhaps TRBD1 (5 bases). The germline CDR1 and CDR2 sequences are SGHRS and YFSETQ. The CDR3 sequence is 15 residues long. V dropped 5 bases and J dropped 1 base, with 16 bases sitting between them. CDR3 coding DNA: TGCGCCAGCAGGGCTGGGGCAGGGCCTTCCTACGAGCAGTACTTC. Its protein is CASRAGAGPSYEQYF.

The chain has TRBV4-3 and TRBJ1-1, with TRBD1 as a possible D gene (5 bases). CDR1 is LGHNA and CDR2 is YSLEER in the germline V gene. V dropped 4 bases and J dropped 0 bases, with 12 bases sitting between them. This CDR3 has 15 residues. CDR3 residues: CASSPNTGLNTEAFF. CDR3 nucleotide sequence: TGCGCCAGCAGCCCGAACACAGGCCTGAACACTGAAGCTTTCTTT.